This T cell receptor beta chain stems from a study of response to subunit inactivated influenza vaccine. Whole-study findings and limits: Each seasonal influenza vaccination, the authors suggested, recruits few new T cells.

For this clonotype: Its matching antigen is unknown.

This CDR3 has 15 amino acids. V dropped 3 bases and J dropped 1; count of bases not matched to a gene: 4. Germline V gene data show CDR1 as KGHDR and CDR2 as SFDVKD. Each CDR3 protein gets one entry after TCRdb re-called the RT-PCR reads with MiXCR. This table has about 310,000 distinct CDR3 sequences, 21% appearing once. The receptor was isolated from a man aged 45 to 70 who received an inactivated influenza vaccine. The V gene is TRBV24-1, the J gene TRBJ1-2; 7 bases align to TRBD1. The source was PBMCs from blood, collected about 20 months after vaccination. The CDR3 region is CATSDPGQINYGYTF. The CDR3 coding sequence is TGTGCCACCAGTGATCCGGGACAGATTAACTATGGCTACACCTTC.